The source of this T cell receptor (beta chain) is a study of vaccination and CD4 T cells after COVID-19. With the Oncomine TCR Beta short-read assay, DNA from cultured CD4+ T cells was sequenced. TCRdb passed the PCR reads through MiXCR, listing each CDR3 protein once. The sample contains over 7,000 distinct CDR3 sequences, about half of which appear only once. To note about this clonotype: Its antigen is as yet unknown.

V shed 8 bases and J shed 4 bases, with 8 bases lying between them. CDR1 and CDR2 (germline): MGHRA, YSYEKL. This CDR3 is 11 amino acids long. Noted treatment: roughly 10-day PBMC culture with coronavirus spike peptide pools or control peptides (ViraFEST assay). Following expansion of antigen-specific T cells with peptide pools, ViraFEST then sequenced TCRs. The material sequenced was CD4+ T cells from blood, cultured in vitro. This receptor was obtained from a human donor who had recovered from COVID-19. The J gene is TRBJ1-2, the V gene TRBV4-1; the D is unclear. In nucleotides, the CDR3 is TGCGCCAGCGAAAATCCCTATGGCTACACCTTC. Protein product: CASENPYGYTF.